The 14 T cell receptor beta chains below were found in one sample sequenced in a study of T cells in Graves' hyperthyroidism and ophthalmopathy. There were TCR beta CDR3 regions amplified from RNA transcripts. When the TCR CDR3 underwent first-round RT-PCR, the HTBI primer set was used. TCRdb re-analysed the multiplex PCR reads in MiXCR, keeping a single row per CDR3 protein. The repertoire has a few hundred thousand distinct CDR3 sequences, about a sixth of them found once; the top ten carry under 3.5%. The sequenced material came from blood. The receptors shown here come from a woman aged 40-49 years with Graves' ophthalmopathy.

The table lists this clonotype with many counts. The chain carries TRBV20-1 and TRBJ2-1; D may be TRBD2 (6 bases). The CDR3 has 16 amino acids. The germline V gene has CDR1 DFQATT and CDR2 SNEGSKA (reference sequence). V was shortened by 1 base and J by 2 bases, with 15 bases between the two germline ends. CDR3 nucleotides: TGCAGTGCTAGAGCCCTCGGGAGTACCCCCTACAATGAGCAGTTCTTC. Translating gives CSARALGSTPYNEQFF.

This clonotype has ten or more counts. The chain employs TRBV11-2 and TRBJ2-7; a weak D match, TRBD2 (5 bases). Deletions cut 0 bases from V and 1 base from J, with 10 bases between. Looked up from germline, CDR1 is SGHAT and CDR2 is FQNNGV. The CDR3 sequence is 15 residues long. The CDR3 region is CASSLEEVASYEQYF. DNA of the CDR3: TGTGCCAGCAGCTTAGAGGAAGTAGCGTCCTACGAGCAGTACTTC.

The chain is built from TRBV6-2 or TRBV6-3 and TRBJ2-2, with a weak D call TRBD1 (6 bases). This CDR3 has 15 amino acids. V lost 7 bases and J lost 5, with 17 bases in between. CDR1 MNHEY and CDR2 SVGEGT come from the germline V gene. DNA for the CDR3: TGTGCCAGCACCTTACTCAGGGGCCGGACCGGGGAGCTGTTTTTT. Its protein is CASTLLRGRTGELFF.

This clonotype was recorded many times. One junction end does not reproduce the germline sequence, and a read error may be involved. The rearrangement uses TRBV15 and TRBJ2-2; D is uncertain. The germline V gene encodes CDR1 LNHNV and CDR2 YYDKDF (reference sequence). CDR3 length equals 14 residues. This chain's CDR3 is CATRRGTDAGELFF. Here the CDR3 DNA reads TGTGCCACCAGAAGAGGAACCGACGCCGGGGAGCTGTTTTTT.

This clonotype occurred many times. This chain connects TRBV12-3 or TRBV12-4 to TRBJ1-1; 9 positions agree with TRBD1. V was clipped by 5 bases and J by 5 bases; unmatched bases: 6. The CDR3 has 14 residues. DNA of the CDR3: TGTGCCAGCAGTCAACAGGGGGCATTTACTGAAGCTTTCTTT. Translating it yields CASSQQGAFTEAFF.

Ten or more counts support this clonotype. J is TRBJ2-7 and V is TRBV7-9; TRBD1 matches at 8 bases. CDR3 length equals 14 residues. J was trimmed by 3 bases and V by 3 bases; bases with no gene match: 4. Germline lookup yields CDR1 SEHNR and CDR2 FQNEAQ (reference sequence). The CDR3 is CASSFHRGNYEQYF. The CDR3 DNA reads as TGTGCCAGCAGCTTTCACAGGGGGAACTACGAGCAGTACTTC.

The chain joins TRBV30 to TRBJ1-5; 7 bases match TRBD1. J was trimmed by 5 bases and V by 8 bases; bases with no gene match: 12. Germline V gene lookup returns CDR1 GTSNPN and CDR2 SVGIG (reference sequence). The CDR3 consists of 14 residues. CDR3 loop: CAAQTGAGYQPQHF. CDR3 in DNA: TGTGCCGCCCAAACAGGGGCAGGATATCAGCCCCAGCATTTT.

The rearrangement joins TRBV28 to TRBJ1-4, with D hard to call. CDR1 and CDR2 (germline): MDHEN, SYDVKM. The CDR3 length is 16 residues. Deletions cut 3 bases from V and 4 bases from J, with 15 bases between. CDR3 nucleotides: TGTGCCAGCAGTTTTGGTGTTGGGCTGATTAATGAAAAACTGTTTTTT. It encodes CASSFGVGLINEKLFF.

The chain joins TRBV6-1 to TRBJ2-2, with 9 bases that match TRBD1. Germline values: CDR1 MNHNS, CDR2 SASEGT. The CDR3 extends over 14 amino acids. The V gene end was trimmed by 8 bases and the J gene end by 3 bases; junction bases not matched to a gene: 4. The CDR3: CASSQGAYTGELFF. CDR3 in DNA: TGTGCCAGCTCACAGGGGGCGTACACCGGGGAGCTGTTTTTT.

At least ten counts were recorded for this clonotype. The V gene is TRBV3-1, the J gene TRBJ1-2, with unresolved D. The CDR3 is 14 residues long. Looked up from germline, CDR1 is LGHDT and CDR2 is YNNKEL (reference sequence). With 0 bases removed from V and 7 bases from J, the gap between germline ends came to 12 bases. The CDR3 DNA follows: TGTGCCAGCAGCCAAGATCGGAACGGTGGTGGCTACACCTTC. Translation gives CASSQDRNGGGYTF.

This clonotype was found a few times. The gene calls are TRBV6-2 or TRBV6-3 and TRBJ2-2; 7 bases map to TRBD2. The germline V gene has CDR1 MNHEY and CDR2 SVGEGT. V trimming: 6 bases; J trimming: 2 bases; junction bases outside the gene matches: 12. The CDR3 is 17 amino acids. CDR3 bases: TGTGCCAGCAGAGTAACTGAAAGACTAGCCAACACCGGGGAGCTGTTTTTT. Translation: CASRVTERLANTGELFF.

This clonotype has a count of ten or more. The chain couples TRBV2 to TRBJ2-5; TRBD1 aligns across 8 bases. Germline CDR1 is SNHLY and CDR2 is FYNNEI. Trimming removed 5 bases from V and 5 bases from J; junction bases left unmatched: 7. This CDR3 contains 14 residues. The CDR3 sequence: CASSQLDRAETQYF. The DNA for the CDR3 is TGTGCCAGCAGTCAACTGGACAGGGCGGAGACCCAGTACTTC.

This clonotype was seen more than once but under ten times. The rearrangement uses TRBV10-3 and TRBJ2-3; tentatively, D is TRBD1 (6 bases). The germline gives CDR1 ENHRY, CDR2 SYGVKD. Between the trimmed V and J ends, which lost 8 bases and 4 bases, there was a span of 10 bases. The CDR3 loop spans 12 amino acids. CDR3 sequence reads: CAISAGADTQYF. DNA of the CDR3: TGTGCCATCTCTGCAGGGGCAGATACGCAGTATTTT.

This clonotype has a count of ten or more. The V gene is TRBV11-2, the J gene TRBJ2-7; weak D call: TRBD1 (6 bases). The CDR3 contains 13 residues. V was clipped by 8 bases and J by 3 bases, with 14 bases between them. Germline V gives CDR1 SGHAT, CDR2 FQNNGV. CDR3 sequence (DNA): TGTGCCAGCGGGAATTTCAGGGGCTACGAGCAGTACTTC. Amino acids: CASGNFRGYEQYF.